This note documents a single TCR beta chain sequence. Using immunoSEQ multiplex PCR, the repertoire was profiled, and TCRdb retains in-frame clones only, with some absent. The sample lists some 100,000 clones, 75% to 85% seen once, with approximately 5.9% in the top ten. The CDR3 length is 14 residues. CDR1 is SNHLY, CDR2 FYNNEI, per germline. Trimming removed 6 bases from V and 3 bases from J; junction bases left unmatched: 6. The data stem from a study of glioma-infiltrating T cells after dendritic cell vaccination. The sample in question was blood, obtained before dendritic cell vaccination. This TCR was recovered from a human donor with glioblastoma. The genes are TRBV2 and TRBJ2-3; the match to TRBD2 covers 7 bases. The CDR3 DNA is TGTGCCAGCAGGACTAGCTCATCGACAGATACGCAGTATTTT. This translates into CASRTSSSTDTQYF.